Presented here are 30 T cell receptor beta chains from one specimen sequenced in a study of PD-L1 blockade in urothelial cancer. Sequencing was performed with immunoSEQ multiplex PCR; in TCRdb, only in-frame clones are kept and a portion is missing. Among 35,000 to 45,000 clones listed, over 65% were seen once. The sample here was PBMCs, taken around atezolizumab (anti-PD-L1) treatment. The receptor source for this set is a man aged 70-80 years with urothelial cancer.

This chain connects TRBV7-6 to TRBJ2-7, with 7 bases matching TRBD2. Germline V CDR1 and CDR2: SGHVS, FNYEAQ. Trimming took 4 bases from V and 7 from J; bases not matched to a gene: 10. The CDR3 consists of 14 residues. Here the CDR3 DNA reads TGTGCCAGCAGCTCCCTATCAGGGAGGGAGGAGCAGTACTTC. Protein sequence: CASSSLSGREEQYF.

As DNA, the CDR3 is TGTGCCAGCAGCTTACGCGGACTAGCGGGAGGCAATGAGCAGTTCTTC. Residues: CASSLRGLAGGNEQFF. The V gene is TRBV7-2, the J gene TRBJ2-1, with 14 bases fitting TRBD2. The CDR3 sequence is 16 residues long. The germline V gene has CDR1 SGHTA and CDR2 FQGNSA. After removal of 2 bases from V and 6 bases from J, the junction contained 3 bases not matched to a gene. Drawing the rest from reference TRBV7-2 and TRBJ2-1, the complete variable domain is GAGVSQSPSNKVTEKGKDVELRCDPISGHTALYWYRQSLGQGLEFLIYFQGNSAPDKSGLPSDRFSAERTGGSVSTLTIQRTQQEDSAVYLCASSLRGLAGGNEQFFGPGTRLTVL.

The rearrangement joins TRBV12-5 to TRBJ2-7, with D unresolved. The CDR3 has 14 residues. Germline assignment: CDR1 LGHNT and CDR2 FRNRAP. Trimming pared 4 bases from V and 2 bases from J, leaving 12 bases between. The CDR3 DNA sequence: TGTGCTAGTGGTTGGGTACCTATAACCTACGAGCAGTACTTC. Protein: CASGWVPITYEQYF. The full variable domain, with the rest looked up from reference TRBV12-5 and TRBJ2-7, is DARVTQTPRHKVTEMGQEVTMRCQPILGHNTVFWYRQTMMQGLELLAYFRNRAPLDDSGMPKDRFSAEMPDATLATLKIQPSEPRDSAVYFCASGWVPITYEQYFGPGTRLTVT.

The chain links TRBV11-2 to TRBJ2-3; tentatively, D is TRBD2 (5 bases). From germline, CDR1 is SGHAT and CDR2 FQNNGV. There are 13 residues in the CDR3. V lost 2 bases to trimming and J lost 3 bases, with 6 bases between them. CDR3 in amino acids: CASSLRETDTQYF. The CDR3 DNA sequence: TGTGCCAGCAGCTTAAGGGAGACAGATACGCAGTATTTT.

This clone was seen just once. This sequence joins TRBV20-1 and TRBJ1-2; the D is unclear. The CDR3 has 11 residues. Germline loops: CDR1 DFQATT, CDR2 SNEGSKA (reference sequence). V gave up 3 bases and J gave up 5 bases, with 7 bases separating them. CDR3 loop: CSARWAYGYTF. The CDR3 DNA is TGCAGTGCTAGGTGGGCTTATGGCTACACCTTC.

This sequence joins TRBV7-8 and TRBJ2-7; D not certain. The CDR3 sequence is 16 residues long. With 5 bases removed from V and 0 bases from J, the gap between germline ends came to 17 bases. Per germline, CDR1 SGHVS and CDR2 FQNEAQ. The CDR3 protein is CASSPTERLSSYEQYF. The CDR3 DNA sequence: TGTGCCAGCAGCCCAACCGAGCGTCTAAGCTCCTACGAGCAGTACTTC.

The chain is built from TRBV5-6 and TRBJ1-1; TRBD1 is a possible D gene (6 bases). CDR3 size: 13 residues. Trimming cost V 4 bases and J 3 bases, with 10 bases left between them. Germline V gene lookup returns CDR1 SGHDT and CDR2 YYEEEE. The CDR3 DNA reads TGTGCCAGCAGCCTTGGACAGTACACTGAAGCTTTCTTT. Residues: CASSLGQYTEAFF.

This clone has only a few counts. The rearrangement links TRBV2 to TRBJ2-7, with a weak D call TRBD1 (5 bases). The germline CDR1 and CDR2 sequences are SNHLY and FYNNEI. Trimming removed 8 bases at V and 9 bases at J, with 14 bases between. This CDR3 comprises 11 residues. CDR3 coding DNA: TGTGCCAGCGGGGCGGCCCTCGGGCAGTACTTC. It encodes CASGAALGQYF.

The V call is TRBV28, the J call TRBJ2-7; 7 bases match TRBD2. V shed 7 bases, J shed 3 bases, and the junction held 6 bases outside the gene matches. The germline V gene has CDR1 MDHEN and CDR2 SYDVKM. The CDR3 runs 13 residues. CDR3 coding DNA: TGTGCCAGCATATCCGGGACTAACTACGAGCAGTACTTC. Amino acid sequence: CASISGTNYEQYF.

This chain's CDR3 is CASSFLGLAGGSSYNEQFF. CDR3 sequence (DNA): TGTGCCAGCAGCTTCTTGGGACTAGCGGGAGGGAGCTCCTACAATGAGCAGTTCTTC. The V call is TRBV11-3, the J call TRBJ2-1; 16 nucleotides line up with TRBD2. Germline CDR1 is SGHNT and CDR2 is YENEEA. Unmatched junction bases numbered 5, after V lost 3 bases and J lost 0 bases. This CDR3 spans 19 amino acids.

CDR3 DNA: TGTGCCAGCCGGGCAGATACGCAGTATTTT. Residues: CASRADTQYF. The V call is TRBV7-9, the J call TRBJ2-3; no clear D gene. This CDR3 spans 10 amino acids. The V end was cut by 8 bases, the J end by 4 bases, with 4 bases between. Germline V gives CDR1 SEHNR, CDR2 FQNEAQ (reference sequence).

The V and J genes are TRBV4-2 and TRBJ1-1, with 7 bases aligning to TRBD1. Germline V CDR1 and CDR2: LGHNA, YNFKEQ. The CDR3 has 13 amino acids. V lost 5 bases to trimming and J lost 6 bases; unmatched junction nucleotides: 6. CDR3 protein: CASSADRVPEAFF. In DNA form, the CDR3 reads TGTGCCAGCAGCGCCGACAGGGTCCCTGAAGCTTTCTTT.

The chain combines TRBV5-5 with TRBJ2-1, with TRBD1 identical over 10 bases. V shed 1 base and J 2 bases; nucleotides not matched to a gene: 12. Germline CDR1 reads SGHKS; CDR2 reads YYEKEE (reference sequence). This CDR3 comprises 19 residues. The CDR3 sequence is CASSLPRQGARMTYNEQFF. The CDR3 nucleotides are TGTGCCAGCAGCTTGCCGAGACAGGGGGCCCGAATGACCTACAATGAGCAGTTCTTC.

This clone was counted only a few times. The CDR3: CASSLGTTPLNEQFF. The CDR3, as DNA: TGCGCCAGCAGCTTGGGCACAACGCCTCTGAATGAGCAGTTCTTC. The rearrangement uses TRBV5-1 and TRBJ2-1; D unclear. V was cut by 0 bases and J by 7 bases, with 14 bases left in between. Germline CDR1 SGHRS, CDR2 YFSETQ. The CDR3 has 15 amino acids.

The CDR3 sequence: CASSLEGAGYEQYF. The CDR3, as DNA: TGTGCCAGCAGCTTAGAGGGGGCGGGGTACGAGCAGTACTTC. The rearrangement uses TRBV7-2 and TRBJ2-7; D is possibly TRBD1 (7 bases). Germline CDR1 SGHTA, CDR2 FQGNSA. Trimming took off 1 base at V and 4 bases at J, with 11 bases between the two ends. The CDR3 sequence is 14 residues long.

This chain connects TRBV4-3 to TRBJ1-1; D remains unclear. V lost 4 bases to trimming and J lost 5 bases, with 11 bases between them. Germline-derived CDR1 and CDR2 are LGHNA and YSLEER. CDR3 length equals 13 residues. The CDR3, as DNA: TGCGCCAGCAGCCCGGGATTTGGGACTGAAGCTTTCTTT. Protein: CASSPGFGTEAFF.

This clone has just one count. The chain links TRBV19 to TRBJ2-7, with D possibly matching TRBD2 (5 bases). Germline-derived CDR1 and CDR2 are LNHDA and SQIVND (reference sequence). There are 11 residues in the CDR3. Deletions cut 6 bases from V and 6 bases from J, with 9 bases between. The CDR3 spells CASRRGSEQYF. CDR3 DNA sequence: TGTGCCAGTAGAAGAGGGTCCGAGCAGTACTTC. The variable domain in full, completed from reference TRBV19 and TRBJ2-7, reads DGGITQSPKYLFRKEGQNVTLSCEQNLNHDAMYWYRQDPGQGLRLIYYSQIVNDFQKGDIAEGYSVSREKKESFPLTVTSAQKNPTAFYLCASRRGSEQYFGPGTRLTVT.

The chain has TRBV12-2 and TRBJ1-3; the listed D gene, TRBD1, was not tested against the DNA. TRBV12-2 is noted as a pseudogene. The length of the CDR3 is 18 residues. The CDR3 bases are TGTGCAAGTCGCACCCCGGGACAGGGGGCCCTCTCTGGAAACACCATATATTTT. Translated, it gives CASRTPGQGALSGNTIYF.

The chain combines TRBV19 with TRBJ1-1; D is unresolved. This CDR3 region has 16 residues. The germline V and J ends were trimmed by 2 bases and 2 bases, with 15 bases remaining between them. The germline V gene encodes CDR1 LNHDA and CDR2 SQIVND (reference sequence). CDR3 protein: CASSIPPMRLNTEAFF. In DNA, the CDR3 is TGTGCCAGTAGTATACCCCCGATGAGGCTTAACACTGAAGCTTTCTTT. The full variable domain, rest sourced from reference TRBV19 and TRBJ1-1, is DGGITQSPKYLFRKEGQNVTLSCEQNLNHDAMYWYRQDPGQGLRLIYYSQIVNDFQKGDIAEGYSVSREKKESFPLTVTSAQKNPTAFYLCASSIPPMRLNTEAFFGQGTRLTVV.

This clone was detected once. This chain joins TRBV13 and TRBJ2-7; 10 bases align to TRBD2. The CDR3 contains 16 residues. V trimming: 4 bases; J trimming: 3 bases; junction bases outside the gene matches: 9. Per germline, CDR1 PRHDT and CDR2 FYEKMQ (reference sequence). This chain's CDR3 is CASSSSLSGRNYEQYF. CDR3 sequence (DNA): TGTGCCAGCAGCTCCTCCCTTAGCGGGAGGAACTACGAGCAGTACTTC.

This chain joins TRBV6-1 and TRBJ1-1, with D hard to call. The germline V gene encodes CDR1 MNHNS and CDR2 SASEGT. The CDR3 consists of 14 residues. The V gene lost 4 bases and the J gene lost 3 bases, with 12 bases spanning the gap. Here the CDR3 reads CASSAPGLDTEAFF. In nucleotides, the CDR3 is TGTGCCAGCAGTGCCCCGGGTCTCGACACTGAAGCTTTCTTT.

The genes are TRBV2 and TRBJ1-1; D might be TRBD1 (6 bases). The CDR3 length is 13 residues. Trimming removed 5 bases at V and 5 bases at J, with 12 bases between. Looked up from germline, CDR1 is SNHLY and CDR2 is FYNNEI. The CDR3 protein is CASSRGRGTEAFF. Written as DNA, the CDR3 is TGTGCCAGCAGTCGGGGAAGGGGGACTGAAGCTTTCTTT. The full variable domain, in which reference TRBV2 and TRBJ1-1 provide the parts outside the CDR3, is EPEVTQTPSHQVTQMGQEVILRCVPISNHLYFYWYRQILGQKVEFLVSFYNNEISEKSEIFDDQFSVERPDGSNFTLKIRSTKLEDSAMYFCASSRGRGTEAFFGQGTRLTVV.

A single count supports this clone. The chain joins TRBV11-2 to TRBJ2-4; tentatively, D is TRBD1 (6 bases). CDR3 length: 12 amino acids. Per the germline V gene, CDR1 is SGHAT and CDR2 is FQNNGV. The V end lost 5 bases, the J end lost 7 bases, and 9 bases lay between the germline ends. CDR3 coding DNA: TGTGCCAGCAGCCGTCAGGGGAACATTCAGTACTTC. Protein: CASSRQGNIQYF.

This rearrangement joins TRBV27 to TRBJ2-7, with 7 bases aligning to TRBD2. Germline CDR1 reads MNHEY; CDR2 reads SMNVEV (reference sequence). The CDR3 totals 14 residues. V trimming: 7 bases; J trimming: 0 bases; junction bases outside the gene matches: 6. Here the CDR3 reads CASNRKRDSYEQYF. The CDR3 DNA is TGTGCCAGCAACCGAAAGCGGGACTCCTACGAGCAGTACTTC.

The V call is TRBV11-2, the J call TRBJ2-1, with 7 positions matching TRBD2. This CDR3 has 14 amino acids. CDR1 SGHAT and CDR2 FQNNGV come from the germline V gene. With 5 bases clipped from V and 7 bases from J, the junction kept 8 bases outside the gene matches. CDR3 region: CASSPGLGGNEQFF. DNA for the CDR3: TGTGCCAGCAGCCCGGGACTGGGGGGGAATGAGCAGTTCTTC.

The chain combines TRBV15 with TRBJ2-7; TRBD2 agrees at 11 bases. In germline, CDR1 is LNHNV, CDR2 YYDKDF (reference sequence). The CDR3 spans 18 residues. J gave up 2 bases and V 3 bases, and 12 bases lay outside the gene matches. CDR3 DNA sequence: TGTGCCACCAGCAGTGGACAGGGCCTTAGCGGGAGGGCCTACGAGCAGTACTTC. Its protein product is CATSSGQGLSGRAYEQYF.

This clone was counted only a few times. The chain uses TRBV4-3 and TRBJ2-7, with D possibly matching TRBD2 (7 bases). The ends were cut back, 0 bases at V and 0 bases at J, with 12 bases in the middle. Germline assignment: CDR1 LGHNA and CDR2 YSLEER. This CDR3 comprises 16 residues. The CDR3 bases are TGCGCCAGCAGCCAAGATGGGGGAGGGGGCTCCTACGAGCAGTACTTC. It specifies CASSQDGGGGSYEQYF.

The rearrangement uses TRBV14 and TRBJ2-7; D possibly corresponds to TRBD1 (5 bases). The ends were cut back, 3 bases at V and 4 bases at J, with 7 bases in the middle. Germline V gene lookup returns CDR1 SGHDN and CDR2 FVKESK. This CDR3 region has 12 residues. This CDR3 reads CASSQQGYEQYF. In DNA form, the CDR3 reads TGTGCCAGCAGCCAGCAGGGATACGAGCAGTACTTC.

The chain has TRBV5-1 and TRBJ2-1, with no clear D. Germline assignment: CDR1 SGHRS and CDR2 YFSETQ. CDR3 size: 16 residues. Trimming stripped 0 bases from V and 0 bases from J, with 10 bases between. Here the CDR3 reads CASSLAGRPSYNEQFF. CDR3 DNA sequence: TGCGCCAGCAGCTTGGCGGGTAGGCCCTCCTACAATGAGCAGTTCTTC.

CDR3 amino acids: CASSFGEVHYGYTF. Written as DNA, the CDR3 is TGCGCCAGCAGCTTCGGGGAGGTACACTATGGCTACACCTTC. V is TRBV5-1 and J is TRBJ1-2; D is undetermined. The CDR3 consists of 14 residues. Germline loops: CDR1 SGHRS, CDR2 YFSETQ. Trimming left V 2 bases short and J 3 bases short, with 11 bases between.